Reported below is one T cell receptor (beta chain). The antigen is undetermined. The germline V gene encodes CDR1 GTSNPN and CDR2 SVGIG (reference sequence). J lost 3 bases, V lost 0 bases, and 1 base had no gene match. This CDR3 comprises 14 residues. The PCR had 60 Vbeta and 13 Jbeta primers. The repertoire was sequenced with immunoSEQ multiplex PCR; TCRdb's copy has only in-frame clones and lacks some. The data contain roughly 130,000 clones, about three fifths of them singletons. In nominal health when sampled, donors likely had unrecorded immune exposures nonetheless. The sample belongs to a study of cytomegalovirus exposure and HLA in healthy donors. General study findings and limits: A list of more than 150 TCR beta chains associated with cytomegalovirus was given.

This chain connects TRBV30 to TRBJ2-4; 8 bases match TRBD1. The TCR comes from a male donor in good health and CMV-seronegative. What was sequenced was PBMCs. CDR3 DNA: TGTGCCTGGAGTGTACAGGGGGGCAAAAACATTCAGTACTTC. Encoded protein: CAWSVQGGKNIQYF.